This TCR beta chain was identified during a study of T-cell reconstitution after alpha-beta-depleted transplantation in children. Researchers prepared the TCRbeta library using unique molecular identifiers, the study reports. TCRdb re-analysed the PCR reads in MiXCR, keeping a single row per CDR3 protein. The data contain 380,000 or so distinct CDR3 sequences, about 14% of them singletons. This clonotype was picked up many times. The sequencing here drew on PBMCs, taken from the stem cell graft. The TCR comes from a human donor who donated a stem cell graft to a child with Fanconi anemia.

CDR3 in DNA: TGTGCCAGCAGCTTACCGGGAAAGGAGGAGACCCAGTACTTC. Protein product: CASSLPGKEETQYF. V usage is TRBV7-3 and J usage is TRBJ2-5, with a tentative D call TRBD2 (5 bases). Trimming cost V 2 bases and J 5 bases, with 12 bases left between them. The CDR3 extends over 14 amino acids. Germline loops: CDR1 SGHTA, CDR2 FQGTGA.